The 10 T cell receptor beta chains below were found in one sample sequenced in a study of early T cells in non-severe SARS-CoV-2 infection. TCRdb passed the 5' RACE reads through MiXCR, listing each CDR3 protein once. This sample has about 20,000 distinct CDR3 sequences, with under 4.5% found just once. Sequencing was carried out using whole blood. Receptors originate from an adult who was a healthcare worker with PCR-confirmed SARS-CoV-2 infection or an uninfected control (not recorded which).

This clonotype was recorded many times. The chain recombines TRBV7-6 with TRBJ2-7; 7 nucleotides align to TRBD1. The V gene end was trimmed by 5 bases and the J gene end by 3 bases; junction bases not matched to a gene: 1. Germline loops: CDR1 SGHVS, CDR2 FNYEAQ. The CDR3 has 12 residues. CDR3 amino acids: CASSPGGYEQYF. CDR3 DNA sequence: TGTGCCAGCAGCCCAGGGGGCTACGAGCAGTACTTC.

In regard to this clonotype: A much larger clone lies a single base off, so this may be a read error. The chain combines TRBV6-6 with TRBJ2-1, with D possibly TRBD2 on 6 matching bases. Germline V CDR1 and CDR2: MNHNY, SVGAGI (reference sequence). With 3 bases removed from V and 11 bases from J, the gap between germline ends came to 8 bases. CDR3 length: 11 residues. The CDR3 bases are TGTGCCAGCAGTTATCGGGGGAAGCAGTTCTTC. This encodes CASSYRGKQFF.

This clonotype was found a few times. A much more abundant neighbour one base away suggests this may be a read error. The rearrangement joins TRBV7-2 to TRBJ1-1; D is ambiguous. Germline assignment: CDR1 SGHTA and CDR2 FQGNSA. The CDR3 extends over 13 amino acids. Here the CDR3 DNA reads TGTGTCAGCAGCTTAACCGGGGAGACTGAAGCTTTCTTT. It encodes CVSSLTGETEAFF.

This clonotype was recorded many times. V and J are TRBV12-3 or TRBV12-4 and TRBJ1-2, with D tentatively TRBD1 (6 bases). The CDR3 is 14 residues long. Deletions cut 2 bases from V and 6 bases from J, with 13 bases between. This CDR3 is CASSLYAGVNGYTF. The CDR3, as DNA: TGTGCCAGCAGTTTATATGCAGGGGTGAATGGCTACACCTTC.

This clonotype was detected many times. V and J are TRBV20-1 and TRBJ1-4; 7 positions match TRBD1. The CDR3 has 12 residues. Germline values: CDR1 DFQATT, CDR2 SNEGSKA (reference sequence). Germline trimming cut 4 bases from V and 7 bases from J; bases unmatched to any gene: 3. CDR3 nucleotides: TGCAGTGCTACCCGGACAGGTGAAAAACTGTTTTTT. Translating it yields CSATRTGEKLFF.

This clonotype was picked up many times. The J gene is TRBJ2-7, the V gene TRBV6-6; the D is unclear. CDR3 length equals 11 residues. Germline V CDR1 and CDR2: MNHNY, SVGAGI (reference sequence). The V and J ends lost 6 bases and 4 bases respectively, with 7 bases between them. The CDR3: CASSPFYEQYF. CDR3 coding DNA: TGTGCCAGCAGCCCGTTTTACGAGCAGTACTTC.

By sample share, this clonotype is medium-sized (0.01 to 0.1%). V gene TRBV5-6 combines with J gene TRBJ2-7; D is undetermined. This CDR3 has 14 amino acids. V was cut by 0 bases and J by 2 bases, with 9 bases left in between. The germline CDR1 and CDR2 sequences are SGHDT and YYEEEE. The DNA for the CDR3 is TGTGCCAGCAGCTTGGACAGACTCACCTACGAGCAGTACTTC. As protein: CASSLDRLTYEQYF.

This clonotype occurred many times. One end of the junction varies from germline; a read error may be responsible. J is TRBJ1-3 and V is TRBV12-3 or TRBV12-4, with D unclear. This CDR3 is 12 amino acids long. The CDR3 loop reads CASPVSENTIYF. The CDR3 DNA sequence: TGTGCCAGCCCTGTCTCTGAAAACACCATATATTTT.

This clonotype appeared many times. The V and J genes are TRBV10-1 and TRBJ2-7; D uncertain. CDR1 is WNHNN and CDR2 is SYGVQD in the germline V gene (reference sequence). Deletions cut 2 bases from V and 6 bases from J, with 11 bases between. CDR3 size: 13 residues. For the CDR3, the DNA is TGCGCCAGCAGTGAGGACGGGCTCGGCGAGCAGTACTTC. Its protein product is CASSEDGLGEQYF.

This clonotype was seen a handful of times. This chain connects TRBV5-1 to TRBJ1-5; TRBD1 matches 8 bases. The ends lost 3 bases at V and 0 bases at J; junction bases unmatched: 2. The germline CDR1 and CDR2 sequences are SGHRS and YFSETQ. This CDR3 spans 15 amino acids. This CDR3 reads CASSSGTGSNQPQHF. In DNA form, the CDR3 reads TGCGCCAGCAGCTCTGGGACAGGTAGCAATCAGCCCCAGCATTTT.